This T cell receptor beta chain was found in a study of prognosis after radiotherapy for stage I lung cancer. Looking at the study overall: In 3 to 5 fractions, radiotherapy was administered as SBRT with a biologically effective dose of at least 100 Gy.

The V end lost 6 bases, the J end lost 1 base, and 16 bases lay between the germline ends. This CDR3 has 15 residues. CDR1 and CDR2 (germline): LNHDA, SQIVND (reference sequence). This clonotype was detected many times. Genomic DNA was the source, and TCR beta CDR3 was amplified from it by two-round multiplex PCR. During first-round PCR, primers specific to each TRBV and TRBJ gene were used. The second round, a PCR step, used universal primers. From the multiplex PCR reads, TCRdb called clonotypes with MiXCR, one entry per CDR3 protein. This table holds approximately 20,000 distinct CDR3 sequences, approximately 26% found once.

The chain combines TRBV19 with TRBJ2-7; maybe TRBD1 (6 bases). The starting material was PBMCs, obtained before or after stereotactic body radiation therapy (not recorded which). This clonotype originated in a donor over 45 with non-small cell lung cancer. CDR3 region: CASRRSTGLSYEQYF. CDR3 DNA sequence: TGTGCCAGTAGGAGGTCGACAGGCCTATCCTACGAGCAGTACTTC.